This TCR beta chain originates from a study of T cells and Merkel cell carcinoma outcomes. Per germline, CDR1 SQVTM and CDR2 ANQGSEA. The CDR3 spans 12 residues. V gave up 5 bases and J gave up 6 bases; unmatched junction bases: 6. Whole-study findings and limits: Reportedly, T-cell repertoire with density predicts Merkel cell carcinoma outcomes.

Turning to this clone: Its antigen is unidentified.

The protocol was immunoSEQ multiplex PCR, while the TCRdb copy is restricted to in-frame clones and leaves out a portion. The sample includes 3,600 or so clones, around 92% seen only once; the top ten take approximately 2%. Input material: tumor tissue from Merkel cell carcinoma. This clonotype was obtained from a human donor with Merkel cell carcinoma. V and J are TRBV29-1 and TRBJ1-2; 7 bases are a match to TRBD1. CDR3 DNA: TGCAGCGTTTCACGACAGGGAGATGGCTACACCTTC. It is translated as CSVSRQGDGYTF.